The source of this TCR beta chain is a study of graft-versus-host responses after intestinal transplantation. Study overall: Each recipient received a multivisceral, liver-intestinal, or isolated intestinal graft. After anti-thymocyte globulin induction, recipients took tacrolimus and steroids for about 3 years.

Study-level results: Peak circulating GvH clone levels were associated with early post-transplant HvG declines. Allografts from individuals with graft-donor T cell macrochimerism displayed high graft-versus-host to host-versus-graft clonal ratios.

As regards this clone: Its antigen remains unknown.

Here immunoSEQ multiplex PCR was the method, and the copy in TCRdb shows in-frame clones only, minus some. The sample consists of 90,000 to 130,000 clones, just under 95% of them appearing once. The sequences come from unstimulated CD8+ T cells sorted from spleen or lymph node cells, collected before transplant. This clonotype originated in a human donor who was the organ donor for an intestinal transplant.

The CDR3 sequence: CASSDGPVGDDTQYF. In DNA, the CDR3 is TGTGCCAGCAGTGATGGTCCGGTAGGGGATGATACGCAGTATTTT. This chain connects TRBV6-1 to TRBJ2-3; the D gene is possibly TRBD1 (5 bases). V was cut by 3 bases and J by 6 bases, with 16 bases left in between. The CDR3 consists of 15 residues. CDR1 MNHNS and CDR2 SASEGT come from the germline V gene.